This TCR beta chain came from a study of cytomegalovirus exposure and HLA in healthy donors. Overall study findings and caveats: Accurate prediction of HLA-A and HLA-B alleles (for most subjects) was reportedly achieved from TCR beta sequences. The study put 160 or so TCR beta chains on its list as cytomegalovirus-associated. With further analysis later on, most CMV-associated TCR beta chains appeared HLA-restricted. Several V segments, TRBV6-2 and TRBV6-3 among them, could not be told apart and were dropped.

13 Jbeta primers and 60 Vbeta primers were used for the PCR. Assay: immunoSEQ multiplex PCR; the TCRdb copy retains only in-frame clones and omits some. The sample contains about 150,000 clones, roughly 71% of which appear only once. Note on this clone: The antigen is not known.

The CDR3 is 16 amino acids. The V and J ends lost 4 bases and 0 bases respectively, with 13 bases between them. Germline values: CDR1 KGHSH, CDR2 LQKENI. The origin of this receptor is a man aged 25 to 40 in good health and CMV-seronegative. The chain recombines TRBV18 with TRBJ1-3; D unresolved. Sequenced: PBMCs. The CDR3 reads CASSLSGGRSGNTIYF. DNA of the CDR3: TGTGCCAGCTCACTATCTGGAGGGCGCTCTGGAAACACCATATATTTT.